This TCR beta chain was profiled in a study of post-analysis software for immune sequencing data. Study in general: The courses of disease that were included comprised relapsing-remitting, secondary progressive and progressive-relapsing multiple sclerosis.

The library was made from cDNA and included unique molecular identifiers. Starting from approximately 1 to 10 million T cells, the study yielded roughly 0.5 million cDNA molecules. In TCRdb, the PCR reads were re-called with MiXCR into one record per CDR3 protein. The sample has roughly 620,000 distinct CDR3 sequences, around 44% seen once; the top ten hold about 1.8%. Findings and limits, study-wide: Controls showed lower frequencies than patients for a few TRBV segments, and TRBV5-6, TRBV5-1 and TRBV20-1 were among these. Samples made in the same batch grouped tightly together by F measure. Normalized Chao1 diversity was significantly lower in multiple sclerosis patients than in controls.

Of note for this clonotype: Its antigen is as yet unknown.

CDR1 is MNHEY and CDR2 is SVGAGI in the germline V gene. The CDR3 has 15 amino acids. The V and J ends lost 6 bases and 3 bases, in that order; junction bases with no gene match: 11. The J gene is TRBJ2-7, the V gene TRBV6-5; the match to TRBD1 covers 7 bases. Sequencing input: blood. This TCR came from a girl aged 5-17 years with multiple sclerosis. CDR3 DNA sequence: TGTGCCAGCAGCTTGAGAGGGACAGAATTCTACGAGCAGTACTTC. Translation: CASSLRGTEFYEQYF.